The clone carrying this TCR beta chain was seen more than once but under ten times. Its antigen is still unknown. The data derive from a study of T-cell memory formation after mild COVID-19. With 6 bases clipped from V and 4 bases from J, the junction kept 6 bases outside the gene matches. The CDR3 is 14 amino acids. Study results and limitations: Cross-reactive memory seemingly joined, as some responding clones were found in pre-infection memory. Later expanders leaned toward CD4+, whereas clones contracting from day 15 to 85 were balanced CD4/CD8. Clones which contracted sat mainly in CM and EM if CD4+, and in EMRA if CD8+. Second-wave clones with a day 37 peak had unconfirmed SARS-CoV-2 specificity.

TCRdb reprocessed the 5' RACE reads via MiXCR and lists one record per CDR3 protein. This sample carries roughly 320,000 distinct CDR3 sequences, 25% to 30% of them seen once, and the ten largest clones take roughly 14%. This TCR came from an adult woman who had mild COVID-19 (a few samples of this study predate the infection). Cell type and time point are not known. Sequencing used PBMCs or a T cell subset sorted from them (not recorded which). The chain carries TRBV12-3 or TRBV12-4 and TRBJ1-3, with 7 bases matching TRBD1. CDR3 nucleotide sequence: TGTGCCAGCAGGCCAGGGGGTTACGGAAACACCATATATTTT. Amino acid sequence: CASRPGGYGNTIYF.